What follows describes a single TCR beta chain. The source of the sample is a study of blood T cell repertoires in COVID-19. Profiling relied on immunoSEQ multiplex PCR, and the TCRdb table lists in-frame clones only, not all of them. The sample has fewer than 250,000 clones; roughly nine tenths are singletons. CDR3 length: 11 amino acids. Trimming left V 1 base short and J 7 bases short, with 5 bases between. Germline loops: CDR1 SGHVS, CDR2 FQNEAQ. The receptor was derived from a man aged 25 to 40 with acute or convalescent COVID-19. V gene TRBV7-8 combines with J gene TRBJ2-7; D ambiguous. Sequenced sample: peripheral blood. In DNA form, the CDR3 reads TGTGCCAGCAGCTTAGATATGGAGCAGTACTTC. Its translation is CASSLDMEQYF.